This T cell receptor beta chain comes out of a study of cytomegalovirus exposure and HLA in healthy donors. Overall study findings and caveats: With later analysis, a missense DCLRE1C variant became linked to TCR beta V- and J-gene trimming. The authors confirmed in vitro that a few CMV-associated chains were specific for CMV antigens. Later analysis found that TCR beta chains associated with HLA were more clonally expanded than other, equally common chains.

This CDR3 has 16 amino acids. The V gene lost 5 bases and the J gene lost 0 bases, with 16 bases spanning the gap. CDR1 and CDR2 from the germline V gene are SGHTA and FQGTGA. PCR employed 60 Vbeta and 13 Jbeta primers. Profiled with immunoSEQ multiplex PCR; TCRdb holds only in-frame clones, not every one. The sample lists around 120,000 clones, 73% seen once, with around 3.9% in the top ten. On this clone: Its specificity is not known.

The specimen sequenced was PBMCs. This sequence originates from a woman in her thirties or forties in good health and CMV-seronegative. V usage is TRBV7-3 and J usage is TRBJ1-1; D perhaps matches TRBD1 (5 bases). CDR3 sequence (DNA): TGTGCCAGCAGCCCCGCCGGGGGGAGGGTGAACACTGAAGCTTTCTTT. As protein: CASSPAGGRVNTEAFF.